This is a list of T cell receptor beta chains from one sample in a study of T cells after yellow fever vaccination. MiXCR, applied by TCRdb to the 5' RACE reads, yields one record per CDR3 protein. Of some 300,000 distinct CDR3 sequences in the sample, approximately 10% were seen once. The source material was CD4+ T cells sorted from PBMCs, sampled 5 days after the yellow fever booster vaccination. These receptors were collected from a man aged 18 to 29 who received the YFV17D yellow fever vaccine. CDR3s leave out the opening cysteine and the closing phenylalanine or tryptophan. The order of the fields is V gene, D gene, CDR3 protein. A D gene is named only where the DNA matches it firmly.

V: TRBV3-1; D: TRBD1; CDR3: ASSLGQGQQPQH
V: TRBV29-1; D: TRBD1; CDR3: SARQGANEKLF
V: TRBV24-1; D: .; CDR3: ATSDPRNTDTQY
V: TRBV5-1; D: .; CDR3: ASSLVSSLGQETQY
V: TRBV2; D: .; CDR3: ASRGGPSSTDTQY
V: TRBV21-1; D: .; CDR3: ASSKGVKGQRLYGYT
V: TRBV6-1; D: TRBD2; CDR3: ASGGLVSVDTQY
V: TRBV12-3/TRBV12-4; D: .; CDR3: ASSLLGVDSPLH
V: TRBV11-2; D: .; CDR3: ASSLSGRGRGEAF
V: TRBV2; D: .; CDR3: ASSEDLYGYT
V: TRBV7-9; D: .; CDR3: ASSGRAMNTEAF
V: TRBV15; D: .; CDR3: ATSRGGSLETQY
V: TRBV30; D: .; CDR3: AWSVLWRAPMGYT
V: TRBV5-1; D: TRBD1; CDR3: ASSSRQGGYNEQF
V: TRBV2; D: .; CDR3: ASSVGTEAF
V: TRBV29-1; D: .; CDR3: SVREGSWAF
V: TRBV20-1; D: .; CDR3: SARVGAGAKNIQY
V: TRBV6-1; D: .; CDR3: ASTVQGAGQETQY
V: TRBV12-3/TRBV12-4; D: TRBD1; CDR3: ASSLRTGGYGYT
V: TRBV18; D: .; CDR3: ASSPQVQETQY
V: TRBV2; D: .; CDR3: ASSSYPRAGGYT
V: TRBV7-9; D: .; CDR3: AYDLSQSTLF
V: TRBV7-2; D: .; CDR3: ASSFLVVFGELF
V: TRBV12-3/TRBV12-4; D: TRBD1; CDR3: ASGQGGYSNQPQH
V: TRBV5-1; D: .; CDR3: ASTLGWDTGSYEQY
V: TRBV5-1; D: .; CDR3: ASRWSYNEQF
V: TRBV9; D: .; CDR3: ASSPRTDVYGYT
V: TRBV12-3/TRBV12-4; D: .; CDR3: ASTLSTDTQY
V: TRBV4-2; D: .; CDR3: ASSKPGAASYNEQF
V: TRBV18; D: TRBD1; CDR3: ASSPLGTGKPKNTEAF
V: TRBV4-1; D: TRBD1; CDR3: ASSPGQDFYYSNEQF
V: TRBV7-3; D: .; CDR3: ASSSPGTDTQY
V: TRBV6-1; D: .; CDR3: ASIGAADTQY
V: TRBV7-2; D: TRBD1; CDR3: ASSAETGFVNQPQH
V: TRBV30; D: .; CDR3: AWTLGVTDTQY
V: TRBV5-1; D: .; CDR3: ASSLAGTWNEQF
V: TRBV6-1; D: .; CDR3: ASSEGHRLTDTQY
V: TRBV9; D: .; CDR3: ASSVDFGGNIQY
V: TRBV5-1; D: TRBD1; CDR3: ASSWARTGMNTEAF
V: TRBV3-1; D: .; CDR3: ASSHPLSETQY